This T cell receptor (beta chain) was sequenced during a study of response to subunit inactivated influenza vaccine. TCRdb re-called the RT-PCR reads through MiXCR, storing one row per CDR3 protein. The data hold more than 400,000 distinct CDR3 sequences, with less than 7.5% observed a single time. This CDR3 region has 15 residues. The germline V gene encodes CDR1 SNHLY and CDR2 FYNNEI. V gave up 8 bases and J gave up 1 base, with 17 bases separating them. This clonotype was counted ten times or more. The antigen remains undetermined. Study results and limitations: Only a handful of new T cells, the authors suggested, are recruited with each seasonal influenza vaccination.

The V call is TRBV2, the J call TRBJ1-1; no clear D. Sequences were derived from PBMCs from blood, sampled around 25 months after vaccination. This TCR was recovered from a man in his fifties or sixties who received an inactivated influenza vaccine. As DNA, the CDR3 is TGTGCCAGCGTATCGGGGAGGGTATCGAACACTGAAGCTTTCTTT. Translating it yields CASVSGRVSNTEAFF. Filled out from reference TRBV2 and TRBJ1-1, the complete variable domain reads EPEVTQTPSHQVTQMGQEVILRCVPISNHLYFYWYRQILGQKVEFLVSFYNNEISEKSEIFDDQFSVERPDGSNFTLKIRSTKLEDSAMYFCASVSGRVSNTEAFFGQGTRLTVV.